The next 30 T cell receptor beta chains were all read from a single sample in a study of early T cells in non-severe SARS-CoV-2 infection. TCRdb re-derived calls from the 5' RACE reads in MiXCR, one entry per CDR3 protein. The table has about 48,000 distinct CDR3 sequences, roughly 7.7% seen once. Sequencing was done on a sample of whole blood. The origin of the receptors is an adult who was a healthcare worker with PCR-confirmed SARS-CoV-2 infection or an uninfected control (not recorded which).

A remark on this clonotype: A much larger clone differs from this one at a single base, so this may be a read error. The V call is TRBV2, the J call TRBJ2-3; TRBD2 agrees at 11 bases. The CDR3 is 15 residues long. CDR1 SNHLY and CDR2 FYNNEI come from the germline V gene. CDR3 loop: CVSSLAGGGTDTQYF. CDR3 in DNA: TGTGTCAGCAGCCTAGCGGGGGGAGGCACAGATACGCAGTATTTT.

This clonotype was seen at least ten times. J is TRBJ2-1 and V is TRBV6-2 or TRBV6-3; the D gene is possibly TRBD2 (6 bases). V lost 10 bases to trimming and J lost 0 bases, with 13 bases between them. This CDR3 spans 14 amino acids. Germline V gives CDR1 MNHEY, CDR2 SVGEGT. CDR3 coding DNA: TGTGCCACTGGAGGGCCCAGCTCCTACAATGAGCAGTTCTTC. It translates to CATGGPSSYNEQFF.

At least ten counts were recorded for this clonotype. Here the CDR3 reads CASSRDRDTGELFF. The CDR3 nucleotides are TGTGCCAGCAGTCGGGACAGGGACACCGGGGAGCTGTTTTTT. V usage is TRBV7-9 and J usage is TRBJ2-2, with 9 bases identical to TRBD1. J was trimmed by 3 bases and V by 6 bases; bases with no gene match: 2. This CDR3 comprises 14 residues. Per the germline V gene, CDR1 is SEHNR and CDR2 is FQNEAQ (reference sequence).

Only a few counts were recorded for this clonotype. The CDR3 region is CASSLAPATSSYNEQFF. CDR3 in DNA: TGTGCCAGCAGCTTAGCTCCCGCGACTAGCTCCTACAATGAGCAGTTCTTC. This chain links TRBV7-9 with TRBJ2-1, with D tentatively TRBD2 (6 bases). CDR1 SEHNR and CDR2 FQNEAQ come from the germline V gene (reference sequence). V dropped 0 bases and J dropped 0 bases, with 12 bases sitting between them. This CDR3 is built from 17 residues.

This clonotype has more than one count but fewer than ten. This chain joins TRBV20-1 and TRBJ1-6; 9 nucleotides match TRBD1. The CDR3 covers 14 residues. CDR1 and CDR2 from the germline V gene are DFQATT and SNEGSKA (reference sequence). V trimming: 4 bases; J trimming: 9 bases; junction bases outside the gene matches: 7. In nucleotides, the CDR3 is TGCAGTGCTATACAGGGGGCTAGCGGTTCACCCCTCCACTTT. Translated, it gives CSAIQGASGSPLHF.

Many counts were recorded for this clonotype. V is TRBV29-1 and J is TRBJ1-2; D remains unclear. The CDR3 is 15 amino acids. The germline gives CDR1 SQVTM, CDR2 ANQGSEA. Trimming pared 6 bases from V and 4 bases from J, leaving 21 bases between. This CDR3 is CSVFYSGGIGYGYTF. The CDR3 bases are TGCAGCGTATTTTATTCGGGCGGAATAGGCTATGGCTACACCTTC.

This clonotype was seen ten or more times. V is TRBV4-3 and J is TRBJ1-5, with unresolved D. The V end was cut by 0 bases, the J end by 3 bases, with 3 bases between. From germline, CDR1 is LGHNA and CDR2 YSLEER. This CDR3 is 13 amino acids long. The CDR3: CASSQDPNQPQHF. CDR3 coding DNA: TGCGCCAGCAGCCAAGATCCCAATCAGCCCCAGCATTTT.

This clonotype was observed many times. The chain combines TRBV9 with TRBJ2-3, with 7 bases matching TRBD1. The J segment lost 4 bases and the V segment lost 4 bases, leaving 3 bases of the junction unmatched. This CDR3 has 13 amino acids. Germline assignment: CDR1 SGDLS and CDR2 YYNGEE. The CDR3 reads CASSTQGADTQYF. The CDR3 region has the DNA TGTGCCAGCAGCACTCAGGGGGCAGATACGCAGTATTTT.

This rearrangement joins TRBV2 to TRBJ2-1; 7 nucleotides line up with TRBD1. This CDR3 has 13 amino acids. Unmatched junction bases numbered 6, after V lost 4 bases and J lost 9 bases. Germline-derived CDR1 and CDR2 are SNHLY and FYNNEI. The CDR3 reads CASSVTGQGEQFF. The CDR3 nucleotides read TGTGCCAGCAGTGTGACAGGGCAGGGTGAGCAGTTCTTC.

This clonotype was found many times. The V and J genes are TRBV28 and TRBJ2-7; 9 bases line up with TRBD2. Germline lookup yields CDR1 MDHEN and CDR2 SYDVKM. V shed 5 bases, J shed 2 bases, and the junction held 7 bases outside the gene matches. This CDR3 has 15 amino acids. This CDR3 reads CASSPLGTSTYEQYF. The CDR3 nucleotides read TGTGCCAGCAGTCCCCTAGGGACTAGCACCTACGAGCAGTACTTC. Drawing the rest from reference TRBV28 and TRBJ2-7, the complete variable domain is DVKVTQSSRYLVKRTGEKVFLECVQDMDHENMFWYRQDPGLGLRLIYFSYDVKMKEKGDIPEGYSVSREKKERFSLILESASTNQTSMYLCASSPLGTSTYEQYFGPGTRLTVT.

The chain joins TRBV28 to TRBJ2-7, with 11 bases aligning to TRBD2. The CDR3 length is 17 residues. Germline V gives CDR1 MDHEN, CDR2 SYDVKM. V trimming: 5 bases; J trimming: 0 bases; junction bases outside the gene matches: 9. CDR3 amino acids: CASSTPGLADLSYEQYF. The CDR3 nucleotides are TGTGCCAGCAGTACCCCGGGACTAGCGGATCTCTCCTACGAGCAGTACTTC.

The CDR3 sequence is CASSLGRLTPQHF. In DNA form, the CDR3 reads TGTGCCAGCAGTTTGGGGCGTCTCACACCCCAGCATTTT. V usage is TRBV28 and J usage is TRBJ1-5; a possible D gene is TRBD1 (5 bases). Germline V CDR1 and CDR2: MDHEN, SYDVKM. The CDR3 covers 13 residues. The ends were cut back, 3 bases at V and 10 bases at J, with 13 bases in the middle.

The chain employs TRBV5-4 and TRBJ2-3, with 7 bases identical to TRBD1. This CDR3 has 12 residues. J gave up 12 bases and V 3 bases, and 7 bases lay outside the gene matches. Germline CDR1 reads SGHNT; CDR2 reads YYREEE (reference sequence). The CDR3 DNA reads as TGTGCCAGCAGCTCCGACAGGGCTCTCCAGTATTTT. Translation gives CASSSDRALQYF.

This clonotype has more than one count but fewer than ten. As DNA, the CDR3 is TGCGCCAGCAGCCAAGAGAGGAGGGTATATTGGAACACTGAAGCTTTCTTT. It yields the protein CASSQERRVYWNTEAFF. The J gene is TRBJ1-1, the V gene TRBV4-3; D not resolved. Germline-derived CDR1 and CDR2 are LGHNA and YSLEER. Trimming left V 0 bases short and J 1 base short, with 15 bases between. The CDR3 is 17 residues long.

Ten or more counts support this clonotype. V usage is TRBV9 and J usage is TRBJ1-5, with D perhaps matching TRBD1 (5 bases). The CDR3 has 15 amino acids. Germline lookup yields CDR1 SGDLS and CDR2 YYNGEE. V lost 5 bases and J lost 3, with 15 bases in between. The CDR3 loop reads CASSISGLPNQPQHF. In DNA, the CDR3 is TGTGCCAGCAGTATTTCGGGGCTACCCAATCAGCCCCAGCATTTT. The full variable domain, with the rest looked up from reference TRBV9 and TRBJ1-5, is DSGVTQTPKHLITATGQRVTLRCSPRSGDLSVYWYQQSLDQGLQFLIQYYNGEERAKGNILERFSAQQFPDLHSELNLSSLELGDSALYFCASSISGLPNQPQHFGDGTRLSIL.

This clonotype was found many times. CDR3 DNA sequence: TGCAGTGCTAGTACGGGAGTTGAGCAGTTCTTC. It yields the protein CSASTGVEQFF. This chain links TRBV20-1 with TRBJ2-1; D is possibly TRBD2 (6 bases). The CDR3 covers 11 residues. The V end was cut by 3 bases, the J end by 9 bases, with 9 bases between. Per germline, CDR1 DFQATT and CDR2 SNEGSKA (reference sequence).

This clonotype was seen ten or more times. This chain joins TRBV7-9 and TRBJ1-1; D call uncertain. V was trimmed by 1 base and J by 1 base, leaving 16 bases between them. Germline values: CDR1 SEHNR, CDR2 FQNEAQ (reference sequence). The CDR3 is made up of 17 amino acids. This chain's CDR3 is CASSLVGGPPSNTEAFF. In DNA, the CDR3 is TGTGCCAGCAGCTTAGTGGGAGGGCCACCCTCGAACACTGAAGCTTTCTTT.

The table lists this clonotype with many counts. The rearrangement links TRBV2 to TRBJ2-1, with TRBD1 matching over 7 bases. The germline gives CDR1 SNHLY, CDR2 FYNNEI. Trimming took 6 bases from V and 0 from J; bases not matched to a gene: 5. The CDR3 loop spans 15 amino acids. The CDR3 sequence is CASRRGTASYNEQFF. The CDR3 DNA reads TGTGCCAGCAGGAGGGGGACAGCCTCCTACAATGAGCAGTTCTTC.

This clonotype came up many times. V is TRBV7-9 and J is TRBJ2-2, with D maybe TRBD1 (6 bases). Germline assignment: CDR1 SEHNR and CDR2 FQNEAQ (reference sequence). The ends were cut back, 5 bases at V and 0 bases at J, with 10 bases in the middle. There are 15 residues in the CDR3. The DNA for the CDR3 is TGTGCCAGCAGCCGGGACATAACGAACACCGGGGAGCTGTTTTTT. Protein: CASSRDITNTGELFF.

This clonotype is categorized as medium-sized. This rearrangement joins TRBV20-1 to TRBJ1-3; no clear D. This CDR3 has 14 residues. In germline, CDR1 is DFQATT, CDR2 SNEGSKA (reference sequence). V was clipped by 3 bases and J by 0 bases, with 9 bases between them. CDR3 nucleotide sequence: TGCAGTGCTAGCGTAGCAAGCTCTGGAAACACCATATATTTT. Its protein is CSASVASSGNTIYF.

This clonotype was picked up many times. The chain couples TRBV6-2 or TRBV6-3 to TRBJ1-1; D perhaps matches TRBD1 (6 bases). Trimming removed 10 bases from V and 1 base from J, with 16 bases in between. The CDR3 sequence is 14 residues long. Germline-derived CDR1 and CDR2 are MNHEY and SVGEGT. CDR3 sequence reads: CATAERGANTEAFF. The CDR3 region has the DNA TGTGCCACCGCCGAACGGGGGGCGAACACTGAAGCTTTCTTT.

In its sample, this clonotype was seen a few times. V and J are TRBV2 and TRBJ2-5, with D possibly matching TRBD2 (6 bases). From germline, CDR1 is SNHLY and CDR2 FYNNEI. The germline V and J ends were trimmed by 6 bases and 5 bases, with 13 bases remaining between them. CDR3 length equals 13 residues. CDR3 sequence reads: CASSGGTYETQYF. The CDR3 DNA sequence: TGTGCCAGCAGCGGAGGGACTTATGAGACCCAGTACTTC.

The chain recombines TRBV20-1 with TRBJ2-5, with D possibly matching TRBD2 (6 bases). The CDR3 extends over 12 amino acids. The V end lost 5 bases, the J end lost 3 bases, and 10 bases lay between the germline ends. The germline gives CDR1 DFQATT, CDR2 SNEGSKA (reference sequence). The CDR3 DNA is TGCAGTGCTGGAACGGGGGAAGAGACCCAGTACTTC. Its translation is CSAGTGEETQYF.

The sample holds many counts of this clonotype. The chain recombines TRBV30 with TRBJ2-3; D is undetermined. The germline V and J ends were trimmed by 1 base and 7 bases, with 6 bases remaining between them. Germline values: CDR1 GTSNPN, CDR2 SVGIG (reference sequence). The CDR3 is 11 residues long. CDR3 residues: CAWSASHTQYF. In DNA form, the CDR3 reads TGTGCCTGGAGTGCCTCCCATACGCAGTATTTT.

The rearrangement uses TRBV2 and TRBJ2-3, with D perhaps given as TRBD1 or TRBD2 (5 bases each). Trimming took 11 bases from V and 0 from J, leaving 12 bases between them. Germline values: CDR1 SNHLY, CDR2 FYNNEI. The CDR3 is made up of 13 amino acids. CDR3 bases: TGTGCCGCCCCGGGACGTAGCACAGATACGCAGTATTTT. This sequence encodes CAAPGRSTDTQYF.

This clonotype occurred many times. The J gene is TRBJ1-1, the V gene TRBV19, with unresolved D. This CDR3 region has 13 residues. From germline, CDR1 is LNHDA and CDR2 SQIVND (reference sequence). V was shortened by 5 bases and J by 7 bases, with 14 bases between the two germline ends. DNA of the CDR3: TGTGCCAGTAGTGCCGGGCGGTCCGGTGAAGCTTTCTTT. Translating it yields CASSAGRSGEAFF.

This clonotype came up a few times. V is TRBV5-4 and J is TRBJ2-3; 7 bases are shared with TRBD2. Per germline, CDR1 SGHNT and CDR2 YYREEE (reference sequence). The CDR3 extends over 14 amino acids. V trimming: 4 bases; J trimming: 2 bases; junction bases outside the gene matches: 4. The CDR3 protein is CASSRSGTTDTQYF. Here the CDR3 DNA reads TGTGCCAGCAGCCGGAGCGGGACCACAGATACGCAGTATTTT.

This clonotype was detected ten times or more. V gene TRBV4-3 combines with J gene TRBJ1-2; no firm D call. V lost 0 bases and J lost 4, with 9 bases in between. Germline CDR1 reads LGHNA; CDR2 reads YSLEER. This CDR3 spans 14 amino acids. The CDR3 DNA sequence: TGCGCCAGCAGCCAAGAGTCGGGGAGCTATGGCTACACCTTC. Translated: CASSQESGSYGYTF.

This clonotype turned up a few times. V gene TRBV16 combines with J gene TRBJ1-2, with a tentative D call TRBD1 (6 bases). The germline gives CDR1 KGHSY, CDR2 FQNENV. The CDR3 runs 13 residues. The ends were cut back, 2 bases at V and 4 bases at J, with 8 bases in the middle. This CDR3 is CASSQRGPYGYTF. The CDR3 DNA reads TGTGCCAGCAGCCAACGGGGGCCCTATGGCTACACCTTC.

This clonotype was recorded many times. The genes are TRBV6-4 and TRBJ2-1; 13 bases match TRBD2. Germline assignment: CDR1 MRHNA and CDR2 SNTAGT. V gave up 9 bases and J gave up 3 bases; unmatched junction bases: 2. The CDR3 has 14 amino acids. The CDR3, as DNA: TGTGCCAGTGGGACTAGCGGGGACTACAATGAGCAGTTCTTC. Its translation is CASGTSGDYNEQFF.